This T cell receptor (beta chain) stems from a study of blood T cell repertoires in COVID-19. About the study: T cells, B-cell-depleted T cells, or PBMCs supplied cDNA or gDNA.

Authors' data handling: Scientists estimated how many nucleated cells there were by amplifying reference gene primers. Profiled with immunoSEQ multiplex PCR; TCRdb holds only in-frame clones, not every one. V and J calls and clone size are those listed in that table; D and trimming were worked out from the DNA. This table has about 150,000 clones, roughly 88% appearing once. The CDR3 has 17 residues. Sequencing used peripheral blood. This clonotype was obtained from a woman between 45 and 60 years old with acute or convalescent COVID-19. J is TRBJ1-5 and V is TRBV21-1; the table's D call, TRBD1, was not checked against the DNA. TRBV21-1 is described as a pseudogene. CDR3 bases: TGTGCCAGCAGCAAAGGGGTCAGGGGGCGGGGAGGTCAGCCCCAGCATTTT. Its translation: CASSKGVRGRGGQPQHF.